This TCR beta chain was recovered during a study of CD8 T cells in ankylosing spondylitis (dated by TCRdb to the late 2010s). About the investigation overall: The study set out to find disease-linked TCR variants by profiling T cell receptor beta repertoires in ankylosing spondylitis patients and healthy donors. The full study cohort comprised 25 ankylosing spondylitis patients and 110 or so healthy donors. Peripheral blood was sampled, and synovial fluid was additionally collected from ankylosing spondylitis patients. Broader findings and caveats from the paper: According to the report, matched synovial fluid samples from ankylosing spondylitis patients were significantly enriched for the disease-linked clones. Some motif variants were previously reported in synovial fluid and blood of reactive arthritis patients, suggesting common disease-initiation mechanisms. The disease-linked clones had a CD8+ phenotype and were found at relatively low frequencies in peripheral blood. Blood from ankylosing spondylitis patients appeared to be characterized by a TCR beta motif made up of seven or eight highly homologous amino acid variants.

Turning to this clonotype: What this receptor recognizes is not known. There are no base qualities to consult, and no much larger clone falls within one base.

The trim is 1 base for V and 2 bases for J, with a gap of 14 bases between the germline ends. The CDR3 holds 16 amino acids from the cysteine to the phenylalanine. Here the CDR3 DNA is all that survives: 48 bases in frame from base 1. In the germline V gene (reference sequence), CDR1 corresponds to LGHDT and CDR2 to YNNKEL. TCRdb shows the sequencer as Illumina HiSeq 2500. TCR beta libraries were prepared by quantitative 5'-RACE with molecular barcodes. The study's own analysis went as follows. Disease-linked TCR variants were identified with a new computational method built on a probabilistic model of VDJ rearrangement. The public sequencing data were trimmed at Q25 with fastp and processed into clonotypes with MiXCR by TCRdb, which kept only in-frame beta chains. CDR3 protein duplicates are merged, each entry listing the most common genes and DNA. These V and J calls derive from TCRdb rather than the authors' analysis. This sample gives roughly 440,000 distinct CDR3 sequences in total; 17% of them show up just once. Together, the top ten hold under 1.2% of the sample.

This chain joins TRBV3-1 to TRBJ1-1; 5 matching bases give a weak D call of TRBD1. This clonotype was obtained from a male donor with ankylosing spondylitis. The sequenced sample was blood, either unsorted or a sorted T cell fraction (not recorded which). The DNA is TGTGCCAGCAGCCAAGGGATTGGGACCGCTAACACTGAAGCTTTCTTT. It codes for CASSQGIGTANTEAFF.